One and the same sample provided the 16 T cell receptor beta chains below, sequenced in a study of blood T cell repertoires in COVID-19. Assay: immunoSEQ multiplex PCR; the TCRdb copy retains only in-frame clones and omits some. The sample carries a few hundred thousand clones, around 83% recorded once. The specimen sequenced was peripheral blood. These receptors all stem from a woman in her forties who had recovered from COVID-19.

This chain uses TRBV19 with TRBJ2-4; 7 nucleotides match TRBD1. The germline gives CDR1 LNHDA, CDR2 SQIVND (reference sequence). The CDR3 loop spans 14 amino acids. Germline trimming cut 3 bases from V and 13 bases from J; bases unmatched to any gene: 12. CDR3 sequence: CASSMLVGTESQYF. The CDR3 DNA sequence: TGTGCCAGTAGTATGTTGGTGGGGACAGAATCCCAGTACTTC.

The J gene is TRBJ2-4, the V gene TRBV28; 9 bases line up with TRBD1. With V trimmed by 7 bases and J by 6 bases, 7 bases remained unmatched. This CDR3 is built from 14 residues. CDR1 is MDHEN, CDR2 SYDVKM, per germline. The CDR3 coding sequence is TGTGCCAGCAACCCGGGGACAGGGACAAACATTCAGTACTTC. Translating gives CASNPGTGTNIQYF.

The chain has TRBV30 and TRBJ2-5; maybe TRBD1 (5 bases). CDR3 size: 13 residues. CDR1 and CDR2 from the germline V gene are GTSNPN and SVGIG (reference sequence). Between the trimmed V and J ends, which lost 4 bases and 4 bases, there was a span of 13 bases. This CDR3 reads CAWKGAPPETQYF. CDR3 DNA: TGTGCCTGGAAAGGGGCACCCCCAGAGACCCAGTACTTC.

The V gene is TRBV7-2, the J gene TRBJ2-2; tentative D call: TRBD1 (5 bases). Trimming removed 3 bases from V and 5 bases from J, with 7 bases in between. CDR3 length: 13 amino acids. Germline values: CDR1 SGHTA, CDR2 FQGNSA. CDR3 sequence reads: CASSFQGTGELFF. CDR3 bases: TGTGCCAGCAGCTTTCAGGGTACCGGGGAGCTGTTTTTT.

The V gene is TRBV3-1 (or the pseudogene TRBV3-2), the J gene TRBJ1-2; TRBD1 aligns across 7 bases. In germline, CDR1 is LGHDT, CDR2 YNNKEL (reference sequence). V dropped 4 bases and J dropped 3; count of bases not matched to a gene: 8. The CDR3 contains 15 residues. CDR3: CASSPRDSMDYGYTF. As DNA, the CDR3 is TGTGCCAGCAGCCCCCGGGACAGTATGGACTATGGCTACACCTTC.

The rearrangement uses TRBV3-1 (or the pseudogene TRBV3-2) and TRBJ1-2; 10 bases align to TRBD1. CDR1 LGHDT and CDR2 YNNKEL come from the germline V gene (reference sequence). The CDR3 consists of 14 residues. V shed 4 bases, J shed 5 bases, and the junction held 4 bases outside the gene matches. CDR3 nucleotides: TGTGCCAGCAGCCCCGGGACAGGGGTATATGGCTACACCTTC. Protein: CASSPGTGVYGYTF.

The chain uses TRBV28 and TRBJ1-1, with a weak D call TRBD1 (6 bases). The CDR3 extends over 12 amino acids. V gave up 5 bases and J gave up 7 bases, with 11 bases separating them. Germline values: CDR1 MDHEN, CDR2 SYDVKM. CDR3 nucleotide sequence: TGTGCCAGCAGTGTTGACAGGTTTGAAGCTTTCTTT. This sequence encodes CASSVDRFEAFF.

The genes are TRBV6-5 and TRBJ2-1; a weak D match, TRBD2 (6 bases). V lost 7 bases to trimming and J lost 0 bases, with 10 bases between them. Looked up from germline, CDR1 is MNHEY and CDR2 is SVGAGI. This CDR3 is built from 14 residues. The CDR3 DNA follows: TGTGCCAGCACCTCGGGAGCCTCCTACAATGAGCAGTTCTTC. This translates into CASTSGASYNEQFF.

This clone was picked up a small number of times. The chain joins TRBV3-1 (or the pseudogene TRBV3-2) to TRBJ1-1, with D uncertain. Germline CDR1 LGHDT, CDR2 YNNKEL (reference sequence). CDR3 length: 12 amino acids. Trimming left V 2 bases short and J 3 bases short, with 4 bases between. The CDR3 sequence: CASSQSDTEAFF. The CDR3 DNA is TGTGCCAGCAGCCAATCCGACACTGAAGCTTTCTTT.

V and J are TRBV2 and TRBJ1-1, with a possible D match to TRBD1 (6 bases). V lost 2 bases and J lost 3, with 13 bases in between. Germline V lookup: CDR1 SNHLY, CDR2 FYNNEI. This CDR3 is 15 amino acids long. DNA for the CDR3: TGTGCCAGCAGTGAATCGGGGAGGGGGGACACTGAAGCTTTCTTT. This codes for CASSESGRGDTEAFF.

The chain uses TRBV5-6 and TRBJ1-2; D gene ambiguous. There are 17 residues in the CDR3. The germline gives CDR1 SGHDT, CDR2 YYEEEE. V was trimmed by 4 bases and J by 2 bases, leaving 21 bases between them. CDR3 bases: TGTGCCAGCAGCCCTGCGTTGCTAGGCAGTTTAAACTATGGCTACACCTTC. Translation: CASSPALLGSLNYGYTF.

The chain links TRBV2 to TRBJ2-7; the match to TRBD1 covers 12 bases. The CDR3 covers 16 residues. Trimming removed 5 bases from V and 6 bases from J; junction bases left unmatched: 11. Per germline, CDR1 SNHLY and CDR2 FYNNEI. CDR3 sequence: CASSSYGTGGLGEQYF. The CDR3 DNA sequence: TGTGCCAGCAGTTCTTACGGGACAGGGGGCCTCGGCGAGCAGTACTTC.

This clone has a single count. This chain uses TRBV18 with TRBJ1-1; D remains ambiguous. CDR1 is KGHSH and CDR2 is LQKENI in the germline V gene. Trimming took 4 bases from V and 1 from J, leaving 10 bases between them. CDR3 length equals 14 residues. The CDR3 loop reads CASSQLRGNTEAFF. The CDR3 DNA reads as TGTGCCAGCTCACAATTACGGGGGAACACTGAAGCTTTCTTT.

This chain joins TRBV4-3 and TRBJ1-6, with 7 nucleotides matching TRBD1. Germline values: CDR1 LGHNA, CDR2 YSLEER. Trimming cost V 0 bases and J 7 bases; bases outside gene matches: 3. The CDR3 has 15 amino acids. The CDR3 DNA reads TGCGCCAGCAGCCAAGACCACAGGGGAAATTCACCCCTCCACTTT. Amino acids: CASSQDHRGNSPLHF.

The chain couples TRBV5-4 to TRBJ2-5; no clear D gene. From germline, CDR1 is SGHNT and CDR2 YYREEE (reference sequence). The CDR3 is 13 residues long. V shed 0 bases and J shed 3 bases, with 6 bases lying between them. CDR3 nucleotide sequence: TGTGCCAGCAGCTTGGAGAGTGAAGAGACCCAGTACTTC. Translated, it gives CASSLESEETQYF.

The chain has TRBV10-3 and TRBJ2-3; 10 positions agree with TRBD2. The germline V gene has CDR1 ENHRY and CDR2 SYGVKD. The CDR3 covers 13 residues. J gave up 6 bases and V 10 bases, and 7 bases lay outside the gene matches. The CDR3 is CATGTSVVDTQYF. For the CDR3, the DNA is TGTGCCACTGGGACTAGCGTAGTCGATACGCAGTATTTT.